This T cell receptor (beta chain) appears in the sequencing data of a study of T cell responses to AZD1222 COVID-19 vaccine. It was second doses at about 4 or about 12 weeks that were pooled. Points on this clone: Its antigen is as yet unknown.

The germline CDR1 and CDR2 sequences are LGHNA and YSLEER. CDR3 size: 15 residues. The ends lost 4 bases at V and 1 base at J; junction bases unmatched: 5. Findings of the study overall: Sampling that yielded the repertoires occurred only after the peak T cell response. Seropositive status at baseline applied to only five to seven AZD1222 recipients. Reportedly, nearly half the spike-specific TCRs target unmutated variant regions.

The assay was immunoSEQ multiplex PCR, and TCRdb's table has in-frame clones only and misses some. Among 130,000 or so clones listed, 92% were seen once. This chain links TRBV4-3 with TRBJ1-1; 8 nucleotides match TRBD1. This specimen consisted of peripheral blood, obtained 28 days after the second AZD1222 dose. The receptor comes from an adult who received the AZD1222 COVID-19 vaccine. CDR3 sequence reads: CASSLLTGGNTEAFF. The DNA for the CDR3 is TGCGCCAGCAGCCTTCTTACAGGGGGGAACACTGAAGCTTTCTTT.